These 9 T cell receptor beta chains share one sample of origin, sequenced in a study of CD8 T cells in ankylosing spondylitis. MiXCR, applied by TCRdb to the 5' RACE reads, yields one record per CDR3 protein. The profile shows about 300,000 distinct CDR3 sequences, around 10% of them singletons. Sequenced input: blood, either unsorted or a sorted T cell fraction (not recorded which). Receptors originate from a female donor with ankylosing spondylitis or in good health (not recorded which).

The J gene is TRBJ2-2, the V gene TRBV7-3; D is uncertain. V was cut by 2 bases and J by 5 bases, with 9 bases left in between. CDR3 length equals 14 residues. Per germline, CDR1 SGHTA and CDR2 FQGTGA. Here the CDR3 DNA reads TGTGCCAGCAGCTTAGTGAGAGAAACCGGGGAGCTGTTTTTT. It yields the protein CASSLVRETGELFF.

This clonotype has a single count. This may be a read error, as it is one base from a much larger clone. The V call is TRBV11-2, the J call TRBJ2-3; 9 bases are shared with TRBD1. The CDR3 has 15 residues. V trimming: 7 bases; J trimming: 1 base; junction bases outside the gene matches: 6. Germline V gene lookup returns CDR1 SGHAT and CDR2 FQNNGV. The CDR3 coding sequence is TGTGCCAGCAACGCATACAGGGGGCGCACAGATACGCAGTATTTT. Translated, it gives CASNAYRGRTDTQYF.

The chain employs TRBV10-3 and TRBJ1-1; a weak D match, TRBD1 (5 bases). The CDR3 length is 15 residues. The ends were cut back, 2 bases at V and 2 bases at J, with 12 bases in the middle. Germline V gene data show CDR1 as ENHRY and CDR2 as SYGVKD. The CDR3 loop reads CAISERGRENTEAFF. CDR3 sequence (DNA): TGTGCCATCAGTGAGAGGGGCAGGGAAAACACTGAAGCTTTCTTT.

The table lists this clonotype with many counts. The chain couples TRBV7-2 to TRBJ2-7; tentatively, D is TRBD2 (6 bases). V was trimmed by 4 bases and J by 3 bases, leaving 13 bases between them. CDR3 length: 14 amino acids. Germline assignment: CDR1 SGHTA and CDR2 FQGNSA. The CDR3 DNA sequence: TGTGCCAGCAGCTACGGGACTTCCCACTACGAGCAGTACTTC. This codes for CASSYGTSHYEQYF.

This clonotype was recorded many times. The chain is built from TRBV10-3 and TRBJ2-3, with 9 bases lining up with TRBD2. Trimming at V came to 4 bases and at J to 0 bases, leaving 2 bases not matched to a gene. This CDR3 spans 15 amino acids. Germline loops: CDR1 ENHRY, CDR2 SYGVKD. The CDR3 coding sequence is TGTGCCATCAGTGCACTAGCGGGTAGCACAGATACGCAGTATTTT. Protein sequence: CAISALAGSTDTQYF.

This clonotype appeared a single time. The V call is TRBV5-6, the J call TRBJ2-3; a possible D gene is TRBD2 (6 bases). Germline V gene lookup returns CDR1 SGHDT and CDR2 YYEEEE. V shed 4 bases and J shed 0 bases, with 15 bases lying between them. The CDR3 contains 16 residues. The CDR3 DNA is TGTGCCAGCAGCCGGGGGACGGGGTTTAGCACAGATACGCAGTATTTT. This encodes CASSRGTGFSTDTQYF.

This clonotype was seen ten or more times. The chain employs TRBV11-2 and TRBJ1-5, with D maybe TRBD1 (5 bases). This CDR3 is built from 17 residues. Germline V gene data show CDR1 as SGHAT and CDR2 as FQNNGV. Trimming cost V 0 bases and J 0 bases, with 12 bases left between them. The CDR3 nucleotides are TGTGCCAGCAGCTTAGAGGGGGGGGGGTATAGCAATCAGCCCCAGCATTTT. It is translated as CASSLEGGGYSNQPQHF. The variable domain in full, completed from reference TRBV11-2 and TRBJ1-5, reads EAGVAQSPRYKIIEKRQSVAFWCNPISGHATLYWYQQILGQGPKLLIQFQNNGVVDDSQLPKDRFSAERLKGVDSTLKIQPAKLEDSAVYLCASSLEGGGYSNQPQHFGDGTRLSIL.

The gene calls are TRBV28 and TRBJ2-2; the match to TRBD2 covers 8 bases. The trim removed 10 bases at V and 4 bases at J, leaving 11 bases unmatched. The length of the CDR3 is 15 residues. Germline CDR1 MDHEN, CDR2 SYDVKM. This CDR3 is CAISRAGVPTGELFF. The CDR3 DNA reads as TGTGCCATCTCTAGAGCGGGAGTGCCCACCGGGGAGCTGTTTTTT. Supplemented by reference TRBV28 and TRBJ2-2, the full variable domain reads DVKVTQSSRYLVKRTGEKVFLECVQDMDHENMFWYRQDPGLGLRLIYFSYDVKMKEKGDIPEGYSVSREKKERFSLILESASTNQTSMYLCAISRAGVPTGELFFGEGSRLTVL.

The table lists this clonotype with a few counts. This chain joins TRBV30 and TRBJ2-7; D gene unclear. Trimming left V 0 bases short and J 4 bases short, with 7 bases between. Per germline, CDR1 GTSNPN and CDR2 SVGIG (reference sequence). This CDR3 has 12 amino acids. The CDR3 protein is CAWSVITYEQYF. DNA for the CDR3: TGTGCCTGGAGTGTAATAACTTACGAGCAGTACTTC.